The 21 T cell receptor beta chains given below trace back to one sample, sequenced in a study of T cells in Graves' hyperthyroidism and ophthalmopathy. TCR beta CDR3 regions were amplified from RNA. A first-round RT-PCR of the TCR CDR3 used the HTBI primer set. A single record per CDR3 protein comes from TCRdb applying MiXCR to the multiplex PCR reads. The sample has 400,000 to 500,000 distinct CDR3 sequences; approximately 15% are singletons. The sequenced material came from blood. The receptor source for this set is a woman between 18 and 30 years old with Graves' hyperthyroidism.

At least ten counts were recorded for this clonotype. The rearrangement uses TRBV2 and TRBJ1-1; D not resolved. The CDR3 totals 14 residues. Trimming removed 3 bases at V and 5 bases at J, with 13 bases between. From germline, CDR1 is SNHLY and CDR2 FYNNEI. The CDR3 reads CASSEIGRGTEAFF. The CDR3 nucleotides read TGTGCCAGCAGTGAGATAGGCCGGGGAACTGAAGCTTTCTTT.

This clonotype turned up a few times. The V gene is TRBV10-3, the J gene TRBJ2-1; TRBD1 matches 11 bases. This CDR3 spans 17 amino acids. CDR1 ENHRY and CDR2 SYGVKD come from the germline V gene. V dropped 5 bases and J dropped 6; count of bases not matched to a gene: 12. As DNA, the CDR3 is TGTGCCATCAGTTCCGGGACAGGGGGGCCGGTGGCCAATGAGCAGTTCTTC. Its protein is CAISSGTGGPVANEQFF.

This clonotype was recorded many times. The chain recombines TRBV7-9 with TRBJ2-2, with 10 bases matching TRBD2. Trimming at V came to 0 bases and at J to 1 base, leaving 2 bases not matched to a gene. Looked up from germline, CDR1 is SEHNR and CDR2 is FQNEAQ (reference sequence). The CDR3 extends over 17 amino acids. The CDR3 region has the DNA TGTGCCAGCAGCTTAGCCGGACTAGCGGTGAACACCGGGGAGCTGTTTTTT. Its protein is CASSLAGLAVNTGELFF.

This clonotype was detected ten times or more. The rearrangement uses TRBV9 and TRBJ2-7; D is unresolved. Trimming stripped 1 base from V and 6 bases from J, with 11 bases between. The V gene's germline CDR1 is SGDLS and CDR2 YYNGEE. The CDR3 extends over 13 amino acids. In DNA, the CDR3 is TGTGCCAGCAGCGTAAGGACGAGAGGCGAGCAGTACTTC. The encoded protein is CASSVRTRGEQYF.

The V and J genes are TRBV11-2 and TRBJ2-7; possible D gene TRBD2, 6 bases. Germline values: CDR1 SGHAT, CDR2 FQNNGV. CDR3 length: 13 residues. The germline V and J ends were trimmed by 3 bases and 4 bases, with 10 bases remaining between them. The CDR3 sequence: CASSFVGGYEQYF. The DNA for the CDR3 is TGTGCCAGCAGCTTCGTCGGGGGATACGAGCAGTACTTC. The full variable domain, rest sourced from reference TRBV11-2 and TRBJ2-7, is EAGVAQSPRYKIIEKRQSVAFWCNPISGHATLYWYQQILGQGPKLLIQFQNNGVVDDSQLPKDRFSAERLKGVDSTLKIQPAKLEDSAVYLCASSFVGGYEQYFGPGTRLTVT.

The rearrangement links TRBV27 to TRBJ1-5; 12 bases are a match to TRBD1. Germline assignment: CDR1 MNHEY and CDR2 SMNVEV (reference sequence). V gave up 3 bases and J gave up 6 bases; unmatched junction bases: 3. CDR3 length: 15 residues. CDR3 nucleotide sequence: TGTGCCAGCAGTTTCGGGACAGGGGGCATTCAGCCCCAGCATTTT. This translates into CASSFGTGGIQPQHF.

The table lists this clonotype with many counts. The gene calls are TRBV18 and TRBJ2-3; D may be TRBD2 (6 bases). CDR3 length equals 15 residues. CDR1 is KGHSH and CDR2 is LQKENI in the germline V gene. V was clipped by 3 bases and J by 6 bases, with 16 bases between them. CDR3 in DNA: TGTGCCAGCTCACCGCGGGGCAGACACATCGATACGCAGTATTTT. It specifies CASSPRGRHIDTQYF.

This clonotype was recorded at least ten times. The chain recombines TRBV30 with TRBJ1-3; D ambiguous. Trimming pared 2 bases from V and 1 base from J, leaving 3 bases between. The germline CDR1 and CDR2 sequences are GTSNPN and SVGIG (reference sequence). The CDR3 covers 12 residues. The CDR3 sequence is CAWSRSGNTIYF. The CDR3 nucleotides are TGTGCCTGGAGTAGGTCTGGAAACACCATATATTTT.

At least ten counts were recorded for this clonotype. The V gene is TRBV3-1, the J gene TRBJ2-1; 10 bases match TRBD1. CDR3 length equals 15 residues. CDR1 is LGHDT, CDR2 YNNKEL, per germline (reference sequence). J lost 6 bases, V lost 1 base, and 3 bases had no gene match. The CDR3 protein is CASSQGGTGANEQFF. Written as DNA, the CDR3 is TGTGCCAGCAGCCAAGGAGGGACAGGGGCCAATGAGCAGTTCTTC.

The chain carries TRBV6-1 and TRBJ1-5, with a tentative D call TRBD1 (5 bases). V was cut by 4 bases and J by 6 bases, with 13 bases left in between. This CDR3 comprises 14 residues. Germline lookup yields CDR1 MNHNS and CDR2 SASEGT. Here the CDR3 reads CASSVARVGQPQHF. The CDR3 DNA reads as TGTGCCAGCAGTGTTGCCAGGGTCGGTCAGCCCCAGCATTTT.

This clonotype has at least ten counts. The gene calls are TRBV18 and TRBJ2-3; D unresolved. The V end lost 3 bases, the J end lost 5 bases, and 9 bases lay between the germline ends. The CDR3 is made up of 13 amino acids. Germline CDR1 and CDR2: KGHSH and LQKENI. The CDR3 DNA is TGTGCCAGCTCACCCCCTAATCAAGATACGCAGTATTTT. Encoded protein: CASSPPNQDTQYF.

This clonotype came up many times. This chain uses TRBV27 with TRBJ2-1; D not certain. Germline CDR1 is MNHEY and CDR2 is SMNVEV (reference sequence). This CDR3 has 14 amino acids. The V gene lost 0 bases and the J gene lost 6 bases, with 9 bases spanning the gap. CDR3 protein: CASSLSLGGNEQFF. Here the CDR3 DNA reads TGTGCCAGCAGTTTATCGTTGGGCGGCAATGAGCAGTTCTTC.

Ten or more counts support this clonotype. The chain joins TRBV25-1 to TRBJ2-7, with D tentatively TRBD1 or TRBD2 (5 bases each). Germline values: CDR1 MGHDK, CDR2 SYGVNS. The CDR3 loop spans 13 amino acids. The V end was cut by 10 bases, the J end by 7 bases, with 20 bases between. This CDR3 reads CATAGTLLGEQYF. The CDR3, as DNA: TGTGCCACCGCTGGGACCTTATTGGGGGAGCAGTACTTC.

This clonotype was observed many times. The chain combines TRBV12-3 or TRBV12-4 with TRBJ1-1; 8 bases are shared with TRBD1. V was clipped by 6 bases and J by 3 bases; unmatched bases: 6. This CDR3 spans 14 amino acids. The CDR3 DNA is TGTGCCAGCAGCCCTTCAGGGGGCTACACTGAAGCTTTCTTT. Residues: CASSPSGGYTEAFF.

To note about this clonotype: A much larger clone differs from this one at a single base, so this may be a read error. The V and J genes are TRBV5-5 and TRBJ1-2; D gene uncertain. Germline CDR1 is SGHKS and CDR2 is YYEKEE (reference sequence). Deletions cut 1 base from V and 3 bases from J, with 13 bases between. The CDR3 consists of 15 residues. The CDR3 nucleotides are TGTGCCAGCAGCTTGTACCGGAGAGTCGACTATGGCTACACCTTC. Protein: CASSLYRRVDYGYTF.

This sequence joins TRBV3-1 and TRBJ2-1; D possibly corresponds to TRBD2 (5 bases). The CDR3 runs 15 residues. In germline, CDR1 is LGHDT, CDR2 YNNKEL (reference sequence). The V gene lost 0 bases and the J gene lost 2 bases, with 8 bases spanning the gap. CDR3 nucleotide sequence: TGTGCCAGCAGCCAAGAGAGGGTCCCCTACAATGAGCAGTTCTTC. Its translation is CASSQERVPYNEQFF.

The V and J genes are TRBV25-1 and TRBJ1-5; D gene uncertain. There are 14 residues in the CDR3. V gave up 3 bases and J gave up 7 bases, with 13 bases separating them. The germline CDR1 and CDR2 sequences are MGHDK and SYGVNS. The CDR3 sequence: CASSDLSSPQPQHF. CDR3 DNA sequence: TGTGCCAGCAGTGACCTCTCGAGTCCCCAGCCCCAGCATTTT.

This chain links TRBV6-1 with TRBJ1-2; D ambiguous. V was pared by 6 bases and J by 8 bases, with 13 bases between. The CDR3 is 12 residues long. The germline V gene encodes CDR1 MNHNS and CDR2 SASEGT. CDR3 protein: CASRSGGIGYTF. The CDR3 DNA follows: TGTGCCAGCAGGAGCGGAGGGATCGGCTACACCTTC.

This clonotype has a count of ten or more. The rearrangement uses TRBV2 and TRBJ1-2, with D uncertain. The CDR3 length is 14 residues. The germline V gene has CDR1 SNHLY and CDR2 FYNNEI. Deletions cut 2 bases from V and 4 bases from J, with 11 bases between. CDR3 region: CASSEWAVGYGYTF. DNA of the CDR3: TGTGCCAGCAGTGAATGGGCCGTGGGCTATGGCTACACCTTC.

This clonotype has at least ten counts. The chain carries TRBV12-3 or TRBV12-4 and TRBJ2-1; 7 bases fit TRBD1. After removal of 3 bases from V and 5 bases from J, the junction contained 4 bases not matched to a gene. The CDR3 has 14 amino acids. For the CDR3, the DNA is TGTGCCAGCAGTTTTCCGGGACAGCACAATGAGCAGTTCTTC. Its protein product is CASSFPGQHNEQFF.

This clonotype was seen a handful of times. The chain uses TRBV3-1 and TRBJ2-3; no clear D gene. Trimming removed 4 bases at V and 0 bases at J, with 11 bases between. The germline V gene has CDR1 LGHDT and CDR2 YNNKEL (reference sequence). The CDR3 sequence is 15 residues long. CDR3 in DNA: TGTGCCAGCAGCCCGACGAGCACTAGCACAGATACGCAGTATTTT. This translates into CASSPTSTSTDTQYF.